The next 5 T cell receptor beta chains were all read from a single sample in a study of vaccination and CD4 T cells after COVID-19. These TCRs' antigens remain unknown. Oncomine TCR Beta short-read sequencing was applied to DNA from cultured CD4+ T cells. TCRdb analysed the PCR reads with MiXCR anew, one entry per CDR3 protein. This table has more than 25,000 distinct CDR3 sequences, 62% appearing once. Treatment noted: roughly 11-day PBMC culture with coronavirus spike peptide pools or control peptides (ViraFEST assay). This specimen consisted of CD4+ T cells from blood, cultured in vitro, obtained after SARS-CoV-2 vaccination. The receptors originated from a human donor who received a COVID-19 vaccine.

V gene TRBV5-4 combines with J gene TRBJ1-5; a possible D gene is TRBD1 (6 bases). Per germline, CDR1 SGHNT and CDR2 YYREEE (reference sequence). Trimming took off 2 bases at V and 5 bases at J, with 11 bases between the two ends. The CDR3 extends over 14 amino acids. Here the CDR3 reads CASSLRGGDQPQHF. The CDR3 DNA reads TGTGCCAGCAGCTTAAGGGGGGGTGATCAGCCCCAGCATTTT.

This sequence joins TRBV25-1 and TRBJ2-3; the match to TRBD1 covers 7 bases. CDR3 length equals 13 residues. CDR1 and CDR2 from the germline V gene are MGHDK and SYGVNS. The J segment lost 1 base and the V segment lost 8 bases, leaving 3 bases of the junction unmatched. The CDR3 is CASPGTGTDTQYF. The CDR3 DNA reads TGTGCCAGCCCTGGGACAGGCACAGATACGCAGTATTTT. The complete variable domain, with remaining parts taken from reference TRBV25-1 and TRBJ2-3, reads EADIYQTPRYLVIGTGKKITLECSQTMGHDKMYWYQQDPGMELHLIHYSYGVNSTEKGDLSSESTVSRIRTEHFPLTLESARPSHTSQYLCASPGTGTDTQYFGPGTRLTVL.

This clonotype appeared a few times. The chain recombines TRBV7-9 with TRBJ1-2, with D tentatively TRBD1 (5 bases). The ends were cut back, 1 base at V and 4 bases at J, with 16 bases in the middle. The germline CDR1 and CDR2 sequences are SEHNR and FQNEAQ (reference sequence). The CDR3 runs 16 residues. The CDR3 sequence is CASSLGQRTTGYGYTF. In DNA, the CDR3 is TGTGCCAGCAGCTTAGGCCAAAGAACAACAGGCTATGGCTACACCTTC.

This chain uses TRBV12-3 or TRBV12-4 with TRBJ2-5; the match to TRBD2 covers 13 bases. Losses at the gene ends were 2 bases for V and 1 base for J; bases not matched to a gene: 7. This CDR3 region has 18 residues. The CDR3 spells CASSLWTSGGDVQETQYF. DNA for the CDR3: TGTGCCAGCAGTTTATGGACTAGCGGGGGCGACGTCCAAGAGACCCAGTACTTC.

This clonotype was observed a handful of times. The chain employs TRBV27 and TRBJ1-1, with unresolved D. The CDR3 is 15 amino acids. CDR1 MNHEY and CDR2 SMNVEV come from the germline V gene (reference sequence). The V and J ends lost 0 bases and 3 bases respectively, with 11 bases between them. CDR3 sequence: CASSLSAARDTEAFF. The CDR3, as DNA: TGTGCCAGCAGTTTATCCGCGGCGAGGGACACTGAAGCTTTCTTT.